This T cell receptor beta chain was sequenced during a study of cytomegalovirus exposure and HLA in healthy donors. Study in general: Of approximately 400 genotyped donors, about 81% clustered with self-reported Caucasian donors.

CDR3 length equals 13 residues. V was trimmed by 1 base and J by 4 bases, leaving 5 bases between them. The germline CDR1 and CDR2 sequences are SEHNR and FQNEAQ (reference sequence). The PCR used 60 Vbeta and 13 Jbeta primers. Original handling: An analysis performed later counted 74 million or so unique TCR beta chains (roughly 10 million of them shared). The data were produced by immunoSEQ multiplex PCR, yet TCRdb's version contains in-frame clones alone and is incomplete. V and J calls and clone size are as listed in that table; D and trimming were resolved from the DNA. The data show about 150,000 clones, roughly 63% seen once.

The specimen was PBMCs. The chain uses TRBV7-9 and TRBJ1-3, with D perhaps TRBD1 (5 bases). This TCR was sampled from a woman aged 60-70 years in good health and CMV-seropositive. The CDR3 reads CASSLGQGNTIYF. In DNA, the CDR3 is TGTGCCAGCAGCTTAGGACAGGGAAACACCATATATTTT.